The 9 T cell receptor beta chains reported below all come from one sample, sequenced in a study of OX40 agonist ivuxolimab in advanced cancers. TCRdb's copy holds only in-frame clones and misses some; the assay was immunoSEQ multiplex PCR. Counted here are about 48,000 clones, about 88% occurring once; the ten biggest clones make up 0.95% to 1.2%. Sequenced here: CD4+ or CD8+ T cells sorted from blood, sampled in a trial of the OX40 agonist ivuxolimab. These receptor sequences come from an adult with an advanced solid tumor such as melanoma, head and neck, liver or kidney cancer.

The rearrangement links TRBV7-9 to TRBJ1-1, with D perhaps TRBD1 (5 bases). The length of the CDR3 is 12 residues. V was pared by 1 base and J by 10 bases, with 10 bases between. Germline V gene sequence: CDR1 SEHNR, CDR2 FQNEAQ (reference sequence). CDR3 in DNA: TGTGCCAGCAGCTTAGGAGAGGGGATAGCTTTCTTT. Residues: CASSLGEGIAFF.

V usage is TRBV11-2 and J usage is TRBJ2-6; no clear D. This CDR3 comprises 19 residues. CDR1 SGHAT and CDR2 FQNNGV come from the germline V gene. Deletions cut 4 bases from V and 0 bases from J, with 19 bases between. CDR3 nucleotide sequence: TGTGCCAGCAGCTCCAAGGGCCAAGACCATTTCTCTGGGGCCAACGTCCTGACTTTC. It is translated as CASSSKGQDHFSGANVLTF.

The rearrangement links TRBV14 to TRBJ2-7; D is perhaps TRBD1 (6 bases). CDR1 and CDR2 from the germline V gene are SGHDN and FVKESK. CDR3 length: 12 residues. The ends were cut back, 6 bases at V and 7 bases at J, with 13 bases in the middle. The CDR3 sequence: CASSQNRVEQYF. The CDR3 DNA follows: TGTGCCAGCAGTCAAAACAGGGTTGAGCAGTACTTC.

This clone was detected a few times. The V call is TRBV9, the J call TRBJ2-3; 8 bases map to TRBD2. The CDR3 totals 16 residues. Trimming took 0 bases from V and 5 from J; bases not matched to a gene: 8. CDR1 and CDR2 from the germline V gene are SGDLS and YYNGEE. As DNA, the CDR3 is TGTGCCAGCAGCGTAGTGTTAGCGGGGTCCGGAGATACGCAGTATTTT. It is translated as CASSVVLAGSGDTQYF.

The gene calls are TRBV6-6 and TRBJ2-1; perhaps TRBD1 as D (7 bases). V gave up 6 bases and J gave up 2 bases, with 11 bases separating them. CDR1 and CDR2 from the germline V gene are MNHNY and SVGAGI (reference sequence). This CDR3 contains 14 residues. CDR3 residues: CASREGATYNEQFF. CDR3 in DNA: TGTGCCAGCAGGGAGGGGGCCACCTACAATGAGCAGTTCTTC.

V and J are TRBV9 and TRBJ1-2; D is ambiguous. The CDR3 consists of 13 residues. Trimming cost V 2 bases and J 8 bases, with 13 bases left between them. CDR1 is SGDLS, CDR2 YYNGEE, per germline. As DNA, the CDR3 is TGTGCCAGCAGCGTGGCCGGAGACGGAGGCTACACCTTC. It yields the protein CASSVAGDGGYTF.

The V call is TRBV11-3, the J call TRBJ2-1; 10 bases map to TRBD2. Germline CDR1 SGHNT, CDR2 YENEEA. The V and J ends lost 5 bases and 0 bases, in that order; junction bases with no gene match: 1. CDR3 size: 15 residues. In nucleotides, the CDR3 is TGTGCCAGCAGCGCTAGCGGGAGCTCCTACAATGAGCAGTTCTTC. This encodes CASSASGSSYNEQFF.

This clone was counted a few times. The V and J genes are TRBV30 and TRBJ1-6, with a weak D call TRBD1 (5 bases). V was pared by 3 bases and J by 11 bases, with 23 bases between. The CDR3 consists of 16 residues. The germline gives CDR1 GTSNPN, CDR2 SVGIG (reference sequence). This CDR3 is CAWRATGSGTDPPLHF. DNA for the CDR3: TGTGCCTGGAGAGCGACGGGGTCGGGGACTGACCCACCCCTCCACTTT.

This sequence joins TRBV5-6 and TRBJ2-1, with 14 bases identical to TRBD2. Germline CDR1 reads SGHDT; CDR2 reads YYEEEE. The V gene end was trimmed by 4 bases and the J gene end by 2 bases; junction bases not matched to a gene: 2. The CDR3 covers 16 residues. The CDR3 DNA follows: TGTGCCAGCAGCGGGGGACTAGCGGGGGCCTACAATGAGCAGTTCTTC. Its translation: CASSGGLAGAYNEQFF.